The 16 T cell receptor beta chains below all came from one sample that was sequenced in a study of spatial heterogeneity in lung cancer. TCRdb recomputed calls from the 5' RACE reads with MiXCR, one row per CDR3 protein. The sample includes 50,000 or so distinct CDR3 sequences, roughly 10% of them seen just once. Time point noted: sample taken at primary tumor resection. Tumor, nontumor lung or frozen PBMC supplied whole RNA, sequenced without sorting. The sample consisted of PBMCs, taken at surgery. These receptor sequences come from a female donor with early-stage non-small cell lung cancer.

The chain combines TRBV9 with TRBJ1-6; 9 positions match TRBD1. The CDR3 length is 16 residues. J gave up 7 bases and V 2 bases, and 7 bases lay outside the gene matches. CDR1 is SGDLS and CDR2 is YYNGEE in the germline V gene. The CDR3: CASSVDPGQGNSPLHF. CDR3 nucleotide sequence: TGTGCCAGCAGCGTGGACCCGGGACAGGGAAATTCACCCCTCCACTTT.

Only a few counts were recorded for this clonotype. V is TRBV6-1 and J is TRBJ2-3, with 8 bases fitting TRBD1. J gave up 3 bases and V 7 bases, and 6 bases lay outside the gene matches. Per germline, CDR1 MNHNS and CDR2 SASEGT. This CDR3 spans 14 amino acids. The CDR3 bases are TGTGCCAGCATCAAACAGGGGGTAACAGATACGCAGTATTTT. Protein: CASIKQGVTDTQYF.

This clonotype occurred a few times. This sequence joins TRBV7-2 and TRBJ1-5, with 8 bases aligning to TRBD1. The V gene end was trimmed by 3 bases and the J gene end by 0 bases; junction bases not matched to a gene: 1. The CDR3 has 15 residues. Germline loops: CDR1 SGHTA, CDR2 FQGNSA. CDR3 in amino acids: CASSFGTGSNQPQHF. In DNA, the CDR3 is TGTGCCAGCAGCTTCGGGACAGGTAGCAATCAGCCCCAGCATTTT.

The chain carries TRBV12-3 or TRBV12-4 and TRBJ2-1; 7 nucleotides align to TRBD1. V gave up 3 bases and J gave up 5 bases; unmatched junction bases: 1. The CDR3 runs 13 residues. The CDR3 reads CASSLTGNNEQFF. CDR3 DNA sequence: TGTGCCAGCAGTTTGACAGGGAACAATGAGCAGTTCTTC.

This clonotype was counted at least ten times. The rearrangement uses TRBV19 and TRBJ2-1, with TRBD2 as a possible D gene (5 bases). This CDR3 contains 15 residues. Germline assignment: CDR1 LNHDA and CDR2 SQIVND (reference sequence). Trimming stripped 3 bases from V and 2 bases from J, with 11 bases between. As DNA, the CDR3 is TGTGCCAGTAGTATTGAACTAGTAACCTACAATGAGCAGTTCTTC. Its translation is CASSIELVTYNEQFF. The complete variable domain, with remaining parts taken from reference TRBV19 and TRBJ2-1, reads DGGITQSPKYLFRKEGQNVTLSCEQNLNHDAMYWYRQDPGQGLRLIYYSQIVNDFQKGDIAEGYSVSREKKESFPLTVTSAQKNPTAFYLCASSIELVTYNEQFFGPGTRLTVL.

In this sample, this clonotype turned up a few times. This rearrangement joins TRBV28 to TRBJ1-6, with D perhaps matching TRBD1 (6 bases). Germline V gene data show CDR1 as MDHEN and CDR2 as SYDVKM. V was pared by 3 bases and J by 9 bases, with 12 bases between. The CDR3 is 14 amino acids. In DNA form, the CDR3 reads TGTGCCAGCAGTTTGGGGGCCAAAATTTCACCCCTCCACTTT. Protein product: CASSLGAKISPLHF.

This clonotype was observed a handful of times. The chain recombines TRBV11-2 with TRBJ1-1, with a weak D call TRBD1 (6 bases). Between the trimmed V and J ends, which lost 5 bases and 4 bases, there was a span of 14 bases. The CDR3 is 14 amino acids. Per the germline V gene, CDR1 is SGHAT and CDR2 is FQNNGV. The CDR3 coding sequence is TGTGCCAGCAGCGTGGAAGGGGGGAGCACTGAAGCTTTCTTT. The encoded protein is CASSVEGGSTEAFF.

This CDR3 is CASSNGPTPIYGYTF. The CDR3 DNA is TGTGCCAGCAGTAACGGACCAACCCCTATCTATGGCTACACCTTC. The chain has TRBV6-5 and TRBJ1-2; D gene unclear. The germline V gene encodes CDR1 MNHEY and CDR2 SVGAGI. The CDR3 runs to 15 residues. V was trimmed by 5 bases and J by 4 bases, leaving 17 bases between them.

This clonotype was observed a handful of times. The J gene is TRBJ1-1, the V gene TRBV7-8; possibly TRBD1 for D (5 bases). V was clipped by 2 bases and J by 2 bases, with 21 bases between them. This CDR3 is 18 amino acids long. Germline assignment: CDR1 SGHVS and CDR2 FQNEAQ. CDR3 DNA sequence: TGTGCCAGCAGCTTATTAGGGACGAAAATGACAGACAACACTGAAGCTTTCTTT. Its translation: CASSLLGTKMTDNTEAFF.

V gene TRBV7-2 combines with J gene TRBJ2-7; the D gene is possibly TRBD1 (5 bases). With 0 bases removed from V and 6 bases from J, the gap between germline ends came to 9 bases. Germline CDR1 is SGHTA and CDR2 is FQGNSA. The CDR3 covers 13 residues. CDR3 loop: CASSLAGQGEQYF. For the CDR3, the DNA is TGTGCCAGCAGCTTAGCGGGCCAGGGCGAGCAGTACTTC.

This clonotype was detected a few times. CDR3 amino acids: CASSMNNGVTTHTEAFF. Written as DNA, the CDR3 is TGTGCCAGTAGTATGAACAACGGGGTAACTACGCACACTGAAGCTTTCTTT. The V call is TRBV19, the J call TRBJ1-1; the D is unclear. The CDR3 runs 17 residues. Trimming left V 3 bases short and J 3 bases short, with 20 bases between. CDR1 is LNHDA, CDR2 SQIVND, per germline (reference sequence).

This clonotype was counted at least ten times. The V gene is TRBV20-1, the J gene TRBJ2-7; weak D call: TRBD1 (5 bases). Per the germline V gene, CDR1 is DFQATT and CDR2 is SNEGSKA (reference sequence). The V end lost 0 bases, the J end lost 5 bases, and 11 bases lay between the germline ends. The CDR3 spans 13 residues. The CDR3 is CSAREPAGHEQYF. In DNA form, the CDR3 reads TGCAGTGCTAGAGAACCGGCAGGGCACGAGCAGTACTTC.

The V call is TRBV27, the J call TRBJ2-7; 11 bases align to TRBD1. Germline trimming cut 4 bases from V and 7 bases from J; bases unmatched to any gene: 6. The CDR3 length is 14 residues. Germline values: CDR1 MNHEY, CDR2 SMNVEV (reference sequence). The CDR3 sequence: CASSYTGTGGEQYF. The DNA for the CDR3 is TGTGCCAGCAGTTATACCGGGACAGGGGGAGAGCAGTACTTC.

This clonotype has at least ten counts. V gene TRBV18 combines with J gene TRBJ1-4, with 11 bases lining up with TRBD1. The CDR3 is 16 amino acids. With V trimmed by 2 bases and J by 6 bases, 5 bases remained unmatched. The germline V gene has CDR1 KGHSH and CDR2 LQKENI. The chain's CDR3 is CASSPYGQGADEKLFF. DNA for the CDR3: TGTGCCAGCTCACCATACGGACAGGGGGCGGATGAAAAACTGTTTTTT.

The gene calls are TRBV7-3 and TRBJ1-1; D is undetermined. This CDR3 has 15 amino acids. Germline V gives CDR1 SGHTA, CDR2 FQGTGA. The V end lost 3 bases, the J end lost 4 bases, and 15 bases lay between the germline ends. CDR3 sequence (DNA): TGTGCCAGCAGCTTGGGCCCCGCTCGGTTCACTGAAGCTTTCTTT. This codes for CASSLGPARFTEAFF.

CDR3 region: CASRLTGDPTDTQYF. Here the CDR3 DNA reads TGTGCCAGCAGGTTGACAGGAGACCCCACAGATACGCAGTATTTT. The chain is built from TRBV6-1 and TRBJ2-3; D perhaps matches TRBD1 (6 bases). Looked up from germline, CDR1 is MNHNS and CDR2 is SASEGT. CDR3 length: 15 amino acids. V was pared by 6 bases and J by 2 bases, with 15 bases between.